Below are 27 T cell receptor beta chains sequenced from a single sample in a study of T-cell memory formation after mild COVID-19. TCRdb processed the 5' RACE reads anew with MiXCR; each CDR3 protein has one entry. Of 180,000 or so distinct CDR3 sequences in the sample, 11% are singletons; the top ten hold approximately 3.8%. The sequenced sample was PBMCs or a T cell subset sorted from them (not recorded which). The receptors stem from a man younger than 35 who had mild COVID-19 (a few samples of this study predate the infection). Cell type and time point are not known.

This clonotype was picked up a small number of times. This sequence joins TRBV7-2 and TRBJ1-2; D may be TRBD1 (5 bases). The V gene lost 10 bases and the J gene lost 1 base, with 16 bases spanning the gap. There are 14 residues in the CDR3. CDR1 and CDR2 (germline): SGHTA, FQGNSA. The DNA for the CDR3 is TGTGCCACCGAACTGGGGGGGGGTAACTATGGCTACACCTTC. It translates to CATELGGGNYGYTF.

In this sample, this clonotype turned up a few times. The rearrangement joins TRBV3-2 to TRBJ1-2; TRBD1, the table's D call, lacks a check against the DNA. TRBV3-2 is noted as a pseudogene. The CDR3 is 14 residues long. CDR3 sequence (DNA): TGTGCCAGCAGCCAGGGACAAACTAACTATGGCTACACCTTC. Protein: CASSQGQTNYGYTF.

V gene TRBV7-9 combines with J gene TRBJ2-5; D is unresolved. The CDR3 contains 14 residues. V lost 4 bases to trimming and J lost 2 bases, with 11 bases between them. CDR1 is SEHNR, CDR2 FQNEAQ, per germline (reference sequence). For the CDR3, the DNA is TGTGCCAGCAGCTCCTACGGGTCTCAAGAGACCCAGTACTTC. Translated, it gives CASSSYGSQETQYF.

This clonotype has a handful of counts. V and J are TRBV25-1 and TRBJ2-5; D remains unclear. Trimming shortened V by 3 bases and J by 5 bases, and 7 bases separated the two germline ends. The germline gives CDR1 MGHDK, CDR2 SYGVNS. There are 12 residues in the CDR3. CDR3 bases: TGTGCCAGCAGTGACAGGACGGAGACCCAGTACTTC. Translation: CASSDRTETQYF.

This chain links TRBV2 with TRBJ1-6; possibly TRBD1 for D (5 bases). V lost 3 bases and J 8 bases, leaving 8 bases between the germline ends. Per germline, CDR1 SNHLY and CDR2 FYNNEI. The CDR3 runs 13 residues. The CDR3 spells CASSEQGDSPLHF. CDR3 nucleotide sequence: TGTGCCAGCAGTGAGCAGGGAGATTCACCCCTCCACTTT.

This chain connects TRBV7-2 to TRBJ2-2; TRBD1 agrees at 7 bases. CDR3 length: 15 amino acids. V gave up 1 base and J gave up 7 bases; unmatched junction bases: 6. Germline V CDR1 and CDR2: SGHTA, FQGNSA. The CDR3 reads CASSLGADRLGELFF. Written as DNA, the CDR3 is TGTGCCAGCAGCTTAGGGGCGGACAGGCTCGGGGAGCTGTTTTTT.

This clonotype was recorded a few times. The rearrangement joins TRBV5-4 to TRBJ1-6; D remains ambiguous. There are 14 residues in the CDR3. Trimming shortened V by 0 bases and J by 6 bases, and 7 bases separated the two germline ends. Germline CDR1 SGHNT, CDR2 YYREEE (reference sequence). The CDR3, as DNA: TGTGCCAGCAGCTTGGCACGGGGTAATTCACCCCTCCACTTT. It yields the protein CASSLARGNSPLHF.

V usage is TRBV6-5 and J usage is TRBJ1-4; D remains unclear. Germline CDR1 and CDR2: MNHEY and SVGAGI. The CDR3 is made up of 13 amino acids. V lost 1 base, J lost 6 bases, and 6 bases lay in between. The DNA for the CDR3 is TGTGCCAGCAGTTACTTTCTCGATGAAAAACTGTTTTTT. Translated: CASSYFLDEKLFF.

This sequence joins TRBV20-1 and TRBJ2-7, with 9 bases that match TRBD2. This CDR3 is built from 13 residues. The V gene end was trimmed by 1 base and the J gene end by 7 bases; junction bases not matched to a gene: 5. Germline CDR1 reads DFQATT; CDR2 reads SNEGSKA (reference sequence). CDR3 nucleotide sequence: TGCAGTGCTAGAGGCGGGGGGGCTGGTGAGCAGTACTTC. This codes for CSARGGGAGEQYF.

This clonotype was picked up a small number of times. J is TRBJ1-2 and V is TRBV12-3 or TRBV12-4; tentatively, D is TRBD1 (5 bases). This CDR3 spans 13 amino acids. V was pared by 8 bases and J by 8 bases, with 18 bases between. CDR3 residues: CASFFGGGDGYTF. CDR3 sequence (DNA): TGTGCCAGCTTCTTTGGGGGAGGGGACGGCTACACCTTC.

This chain links TRBV29-1 with TRBJ1-2; the D gene is possibly TRBD1 (5 bases). The V gene lost 6 bases and the J gene lost 5 bases, with 13 bases spanning the gap. CDR1 is SQVTM and CDR2 is ANQGSEA in the germline V gene. CDR3 size: 12 residues. The CDR3 nucleotides are TGCAGCGTGGGGTTCTGGGGGTATGGCTACACCTTC. Translation gives CSVGFWGYGYTF.

This clonotype appeared many times. The chain carries TRBV28 and TRBJ2-1; 9 nucleotides agree with TRBD2. Germline-derived CDR1 and CDR2 are MDHEN and SYDVKM. V shed 5 bases, J shed 5 bases, and the junction held 10 bases outside the gene matches. The CDR3 spans 16 residues. Here the CDR3 reads CASSLTGTSSNNEQFF. The CDR3 DNA is TGTGCCAGCAGTCTCACGGGGACTAGCAGTAACAATGAGCAGTTCTTC.

This clonotype was seen only a few times. The chain couples TRBV7-6 to TRBJ2-7; D is uncertain. Between the trimmed V and J ends, which lost 0 bases and 7 bases, there was a span of 13 bases. The CDR3 covers 14 residues. CDR1 and CDR2 (germline): SGHVS, FNYEAQ. The CDR3 DNA reads TGTGCCAGCAGCTTAGCCCGCGGATCTTATGAGCAGTACTTC. Translating gives CASSLARGSYEQYF.

This clonotype was recorded at least ten times. J is TRBJ2-3 and V is TRBV7-3; D gene ambiguous. CDR3 length: 13 residues. Trimming shortened V by 4 bases and J by 2 bases, and 7 bases separated the two germline ends. CDR1 is SGHTA, CDR2 FQGTGA, per germline. The CDR3 DNA is TGTGCCAGCAGCTCTCGTACCACAGATACGCAGTATTTT. Translated, it gives CASSSRTTDTQYF.

This chain connects TRBV4-1 to TRBJ1-2, with TRBD1 matching 8 bases. V shed 1 base, J shed 4 bases, and the junction held 5 bases outside the gene matches. The germline V gene encodes CDR1 MGHRA and CDR2 YSYEKL. This CDR3 is 15 amino acids long. CDR3 nucleotide sequence: TGCGCCAGCAGCCAAGGGGGACAGGAGATCTATGGCTACACCTTC. Its protein is CASSQGGQEIYGYTF.

The rearrangement joins TRBV29-1 to TRBJ1-2; D uncertain. Germline loops: CDR1 SQVTM, CDR2 ANQGSEA. V shed 6 bases and J shed 4 bases, with 18 bases lying between them. The CDR3 is 14 amino acids. In DNA, the CDR3 is TGCAGCGTGGCCAAAGTTAGGGATACCTATGGCTACACCTTC. It encodes CSVAKVRDTYGYTF.

This chain links TRBV27 with TRBJ2-1; no clear D. V shed 7 bases and J shed 3 bases, with 10 bases lying between them. Germline V CDR1 and CDR2: MNHEY, SMNVEV (reference sequence). This CDR3 comprises 13 residues. The CDR3 sequence is CASTTDGYNEQFF. The DNA of the CDR3 is TGTGCCAGCACCACGGACGGCTACAATGAGCAGTTCTTC.

This clonotype has a count of ten or more. The chain couples TRBV7-3 to TRBJ2-3; D is unclear. CDR1 and CDR2 from the germline V gene are SGHTA and FQGTGA. The V gene lost 5 bases and the J gene lost 0 bases, with 6 bases spanning the gap. This CDR3 has 13 amino acids. The CDR3 is CASSQASTDTQYF. CDR3 in DNA: TGTGCCAGCAGCCAGGCTAGCACAGATACGCAGTATTTT.

This clonotype was seen only a few times. V gene TRBV9 combines with J gene TRBJ2-1, with TRBD1 matching over 10 bases. V shed 7 bases and J 3 bases; nucleotides not matched to a gene: 7. Germline V CDR1 and CDR2: SGDLS, YYNGEE. The CDR3 runs 15 residues. Here the CDR3 reads CASLRDRGFYNEQFF. DNA for the CDR3: TGTGCCAGCCTCCGGGACAGGGGATTCTACAATGAGCAGTTCTTC.

A few counts support this clonotype. This chain connects TRBV4-1 to TRBJ1-5; D ambiguous. Trimming shortened V by 3 bases and J by 6 bases, and 18 bases separated the two germline ends. CDR3 length: 16 amino acids. CDR1 and CDR2 from the germline V gene are MGHRA and YSYEKL. The CDR3: CASSHPARAWGQPQHF. CDR3 in DNA: TGCGCCAGCAGCCACCCGGCGAGGGCTTGGGGTCAGCCCCAGCATTTT.

The chain carries TRBV5-4 and TRBJ1-6; TRBD1 aligns across 7 bases. This CDR3 is 16 amino acids long. Looked up from germline, CDR1 is SGHNT and CDR2 is YYREEE (reference sequence). V shed 4 bases and J 7 bases; nucleotides not matched to a gene: 11. CDR3 nucleotides: TGTGCCAGCAGCCCGGGTCCGGGACAGTCAAATTCACCCCTCCACTTT. Translated: CASSPGPGQSNSPLHF.

V is TRBV24-1 and J is TRBJ1-1, with TRBD1 identical over 10 bases. This CDR3 region has 15 residues. V was pared by 4 bases and J by 6 bases, with 7 bases of the junction left unmatched. Germline assignment: CDR1 KGHDR and CDR2 SFDVKD. The CDR3 loop is CATSEWDRGGAEAFF. The CDR3 nucleotides are TGTGCCACCAGTGAGTGGGACAGGGGAGGAGCTGAAGCTTTCTTT.

This clonotype appeared a few times. The chain employs TRBV5-1 and TRBJ2-3; D call uncertain. The germline V and J ends were trimmed by 0 bases and 7 bases, with 6 bases remaining between them. Germline CDR1 is SGHRS and CDR2 is YFSETQ. The CDR3 is 12 residues long. CDR3 DNA sequence: TGCGCCAGCAGCTTGGAGGATTATACGCAGTATTTT. Its protein product is CASSLEDYTQYF.

This sequence joins TRBV20-1 and TRBJ1-4; 10 bases map to TRBD1. The germline CDR1 and CDR2 sequences are DFQATT and SNEGSKA (reference sequence). CDR3 length: 17 residues. The V segment lost 0 bases and the J segment 8 bases; nucleotides outside the gene matches: 12. As DNA, the CDR3 is TGCAGTGCTAGAGAGGCGGGACAGGGGTTCGTCGGAGAAAAACTGTTTTTT. It translates to CSAREAGQGFVGEKLFF.

The chain combines TRBV18 with TRBJ1-5, with TRBD1 as a possible D gene (5 bases). The CDR3 extends over 14 amino acids. With 3 bases removed from V and 5 bases from J, the gap between germline ends came to 11 bases. Germline CDR1 reads KGHSH; CDR2 reads LQKENI. The CDR3 sequence is CASSPAPGDQPQHF. The CDR3 nucleotides are TGTGCCAGCTCACCCGCACCGGGGGATCAGCCCCAGCATTTT.

This clonotype was seen a few times. The rearrangement links TRBV20-1 to TRBJ2-2; TRBD2 matches at 11 bases. The V gene end was trimmed by 3 bases and the J gene end by 14 bases; junction bases not matched to a gene: 8. CDR1 and CDR2 from the germline V gene are DFQATT and SNEGSKA (reference sequence). The CDR3 runs 13 residues. As DNA, the CDR3 is TGCAGTGCTAGCGCTTTCACTAGCGGGGGTCTGTTTTTT. Protein sequence: CSASAFTSGGLFF.

This clonotype was seen a few times. The J gene is TRBJ2-7, the V gene TRBV5-1; D may be TRBD1 or TRBD2 (5 bases each). Germline V lookup: CDR1 SGHRS, CDR2 YFSETQ. The V gene lost 5 bases and the J gene lost 3 bases, with 15 bases spanning the gap. The CDR3 totals 14 residues. CDR3 loop: CASSFEGPYYEQYF. CDR3 DNA sequence: TGCGCCAGCAGTTTCGAGGGGCCCTACTACGAGCAGTACTTC.